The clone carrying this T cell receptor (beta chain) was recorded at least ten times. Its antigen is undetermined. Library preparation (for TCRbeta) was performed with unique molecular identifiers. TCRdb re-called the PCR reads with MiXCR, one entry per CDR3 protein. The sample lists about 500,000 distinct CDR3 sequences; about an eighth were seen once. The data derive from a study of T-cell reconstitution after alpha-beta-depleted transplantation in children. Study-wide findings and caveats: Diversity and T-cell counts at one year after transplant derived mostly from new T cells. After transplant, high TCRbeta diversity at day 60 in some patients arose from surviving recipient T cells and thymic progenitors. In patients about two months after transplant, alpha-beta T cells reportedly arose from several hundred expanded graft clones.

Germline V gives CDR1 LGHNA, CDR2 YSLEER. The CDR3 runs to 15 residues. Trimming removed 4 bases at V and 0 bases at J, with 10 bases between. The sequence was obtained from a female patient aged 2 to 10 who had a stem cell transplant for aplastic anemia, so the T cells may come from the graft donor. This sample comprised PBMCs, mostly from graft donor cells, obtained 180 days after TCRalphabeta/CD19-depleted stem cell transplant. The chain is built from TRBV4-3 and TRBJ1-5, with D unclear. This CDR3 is CASSLNSHSNQPQHF. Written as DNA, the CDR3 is TGCGCCAGCAGCCTCAACAGCCATAGCAATCAGCCCCAGCATTTT.